The T cell receptor beta chain under discussion was sequenced for a study of blood T cell repertoires in COVID-19. As for the study in general: COVID-19 samples from acute and convalescent phases originated in the United States, Italy and Spain. In each case, the material was cDNA or gDNA derived from T cells, B-cell-depleted T cells, or PBMCs.

The ends lost 3 bases at V and 7 bases at J; junction bases unmatched: 8. The germline CDR1 and CDR2 sequences are SGHVS and FQNEAQ. The CDR3 spans 15 residues. Original data processing: Reference gene primer amplification gave nucleated cell count estimates. Method: immunoSEQ multiplex PCR; TCRdb's copy keeps in-frame clones and lacks some. V and J calls plus clone size are reproduced from that table; the DNA served to infer D and trimming. The sample holds about 180,000 clones, about 85% seen once. It was during active infection that Seattle patients were enrolled and then longitudinally followed. The receptor was derived from a man at least 80 years old with COVID-19, enrolled during active disease. Sequenced sample: peripheral blood. The rearrangement uses TRBV7-8 and TRBJ1-4; 7 bases match TRBD1. CDR3 in amino acids: CASSFGQGVGEKLFF. DNA for the CDR3: TGTGCCAGCAGCTTTGGGCAGGGGGTGGGTGAAAAACTGTTTTTT.